This T cell receptor beta chain was documented in a study of early T cells in non-severe SARS-CoV-2 infection. V was cut by 5 bases and J by 7 bases, with 18 bases left in between. The CDR3 runs to 15 residues. Germline assignment: CDR1 MNHEY and CDR2 SVGAGI. The TCR library protocol attached unique molecular identifiers to the individual cDNA molecules. TCRdb re-analysed the 5' RACE reads in MiXCR, keeping a single row per CDR3 protein. The sample lists about 52,000 distinct CDR3 sequences; about 10% were seen once. This clonotype has just a few counts. The chain is built from TRBV6-5 and TRBJ2-1, with D maybe TRBD1 (5 bases). The sequencing sample was made of whole blood. This TCR was recovered from an adult who was a healthcare worker with PCR-confirmed SARS-CoV-2 infection or an uninfected control (not recorded which). The CDR3 is CASSRPSRVGNEQFF. The DNA for the CDR3 is TGTGCCAGCAGTCGCCCCAGCAGGGTTGGGAATGAGCAGTTCTTC.